These 15 T cell receptor beta chains originate from one sample sequenced in a study of CD8+CD57+ T cells in acquired aplastic anemia. Template material for TCR beta VDJ and CDR3 profiling consisted of genomic DNA. One entry per CDR3 protein, called by TCRdb with MiXCR from the reads. The repertoire has around 400,000 distinct CDR3 sequences, about two thirds of them found once; the top ten carry 4%. The sample consisted of sorted CD4+, CD8+, or CD8+CD57+ T cells (not recorded which) from PBMCs. The receptors come from a human donor in good health, serving as a control.

The rearrangement uses TRBV2 and TRBJ1-6; the D gene is possibly TRBD1 (5 bases). Trimming pared 6 bases from V and 10 bases from J, leaving 19 bases between. The CDR3 has 15 residues. The germline gives CDR1 SNHLY, CDR2 FYNNEI. The DNA of the CDR3 is TGTGCCAGCAGACCGACGGTCTATGGGGGGTCACCCCTCCACTTT. This translates into CASRPTVYGGSPLHF.

The chain combines TRBV7-3 with TRBJ2-7; 9 bases map to TRBD2. Germline V gene lookup returns CDR1 SGHTA and CDR2 FQGTGA. This CDR3 has 14 amino acids. CDR3 in DNA: TGTGCCCCCCCCTTTAGCGGGAGCTCCTACGAGCTGTACGTC. Amino acids: CAPPFSGSSYELYV.

The gene calls are TRBV19 and TRBJ1-5; D is undetermined. The CDR3 is 13 residues long. V was trimmed by 3 bases and J by 6 bases, leaving 9 bases between them. Germline loops: CDR1 LNHDA, CDR2 SQIVND (reference sequence). This chain's CDR3 is CASSILGSQPQHF. The CDR3 DNA is TGTGCCAGTAGTATCCTTGGGAGTCAGCCCCAGCATTTT.

To note about this clonotype: One end of the junction does not line up with germline, which may come from a read error. The rearrangement joins TRBV11-2 to TRBJ1-6; 11 bases line up with TRBD1. The CDR3 is made up of 16 amino acids. The germline V gene has CDR1 SGHAT and CDR2 FQNNGV. CDR3 DNA sequence: TGCGCCAGCAGCTTAGAGGGACAGGGGGAAGTATCACCCCTCTACTTT. This translates into CASSLEGQGEVSPLYF.

This clonotype was picked up many times. V usage is TRBV4-3 and J usage is TRBJ2-1, with 11 bases fitting TRBD2. The CDR3 runs 17 residues. V gave up 0 bases and J gave up 4 bases; unmatched junction bases: 5. CDR1 and CDR2 (germline): LGHNA, YSLEER. CDR3 loop: CASSQDHLAGGYNEQFF. In nucleotides, the CDR3 is TGCGCCAGCAGCCAAGATCACCTAGCGGGGGGATACAATGAGCAGTTCTTC.

This chain links TRBV9 with TRBJ1-2; 7 nucleotides align to TRBD1. This CDR3 has 13 amino acids. From germline, CDR1 is SGDLS and CDR2 YYNGEE. V lost 0 bases, J lost 4 bases, and 0 bases stayed unmatched. CDR3 nucleotides: TGTGCCAGCAGCGTAGCAGGGGGCTATGGCTACACCTTC. This codes for CASSVAGGYGYTF.

A remark on this clonotype: At one of its ends the junction is not consistent with the germline gene, which may arise from a read error. The genes are TRBV25-1 and TRBJ2-3; TRBD2 matches 10 bases. This CDR3 region has 14 residues. Per germline, CDR1 MGHDK and CDR2 SYGVNS. CDR3 loop: CASGGGLGTDTQYF. In DNA, the CDR3 is TGCGCCAGCGGGGGGGGCCTAGGCACCGATACGCAGTATTTT.

In regard to this clonotype: At one end the junction does not follow the germline gene, possibly because of a read error. This CDR3 is CASSVGQGLGGYNF. The CDR3 DNA follows: TGTGCCAGCAGCGTAGGTCAGGGGCTGGGTGGCTACAATTTT. J is TRBJ2-3 and V is TRBV9; the D gene is possibly TRBD1 (6 bases). This CDR3 has 14 amino acids. Germline V gives CDR1 SGDLS, CDR2 YYNGEE.

The J gene is TRBJ2-7, the V gene TRBV7-8, with D maybe TRBD1 (6 bases). V was pared by 3 bases and J by 3 bases, with 9 bases between. Per germline, CDR1 SGHVS and CDR2 FQNEAQ. CDR3 length equals 13 residues. CDR3 sequence (DNA): TGTGCCAGCAGCTTGGGGGCTAACTACGAGCAGTACTTC. Its protein product is CASSLGANYEQYF.

The V gene is TRBV2, the J gene TRBJ2-7; D is possibly TRBD1 or TRBD2 (5 bases each). Trimming left V 6 bases short and J 7 bases short, with 22 bases between. There are 15 residues in the CDR3. Germline V gene data show CDR1 as SNHLY and CDR2 as FYNNEI. The CDR3 sequence is CASSRDGSTSWEQYF. CDR3 nucleotide sequence: TGTGCCAGCAGCCGGGACGGTAGCACCTCCTGGGAGCAGTACTTC.

A note on this clonotype: Compared with germline, one end of the junction differs, possibly owing to a read error. This rearrangement joins TRBV15 to TRBJ1-3; TRBD1 matches 7 bases. There are 14 residues in the CDR3. Germline CDR1 LNHNV, CDR2 YYDKDF (reference sequence). The CDR3 loop is CASSRQGATNAIYF. The CDR3, as DNA: TGTGCCAGCAGCAGACAGGGAGCCACAAACGCTATATATTTT.

This clonotype was seen ten or more times. This chain connects TRBV5-8 to TRBJ1-1; 7 positions agree with TRBD1. V lost 0 bases and J lost 1; bases outside the gene matches: 0. From germline, CDR1 is SGHTS and CDR2 YDEGEE. This CDR3 spans 14 amino acids. The chain's CDR3 is CASSLDRGNTEAFF. CDR3 DNA: TGTGCCAGCAGCTTGGACAGGGGGAACACTGAAGCTTTCTTT.

As concerns this clonotype: An end of the junction differs from the germline gene, which may be a read error. The rearrangement links TRBV2 to TRBJ1-6; no clear D gene. This CDR3 region has 14 residues. Germline-derived CDR1 and CDR2 are SNHLY and FYNNEI. CDR3 protein: CAISRAGKHSPLHF. The CDR3 coding sequence is TGTGCCATCAGTAGGGCGGGGAAACATTCACCCCTCCACTTT.

The rearrangement joins TRBV20-1 to TRBJ1-3; D gene uncertain. This CDR3 is built from 13 residues. V lost 7 bases and J 8 bases, leaving 18 bases between the germline ends. Germline CDR1 is DFQATT and CDR2 is SNEGSKA (reference sequence). In DNA form, the CDR3 reads TGCAGTGTGGATGATAGCGGGCAAGACACCATATATTTT. It translates to CSVDDSGQDTIYF.

The chain employs TRBV7-3 and TRBJ2-1; the D gene could be TRBD1 or TRBD2 (6 bases each). Between the trimmed V and J ends, which lost 5 bases and 7 bases, there was a span of 18 bases. CDR1 and CDR2 (germline): SGHTA, FQGTGA. The CDR3 length is 15 residues. The CDR3 sequence is CASSVNVRGENEQFF. CDR3 sequence (DNA): TGTGCCAGCAGCGTTAATGTGAGGGGGGAAAATGAGCAGTTCTTC.